This passage covers 32 T cell receptor beta chains from one sample sequenced in a study of cytomegalovirus exposure and HLA in healthy donors. PCR amplification relied on 60 Vbeta primers (plus 13 Jbeta primers). The assay was immunoSEQ multiplex PCR, and TCRdb's table has in-frame clones only and misses some. The data hold roughly 200,000 clones, with 75% observed a single time. Sequencing was performed on PBMCs. All receptors derive from a male donor in good health and CMV-seronegative.

The chain couples TRBV28 to TRBJ2-1; 7 nucleotides agree with TRBD1. The CDR3 is 14 amino acids. The V and J ends lost 9 bases and 5 bases, in that order; junction bases with no gene match: 10. Looked up from germline, CDR1 is MDHEN and CDR2 is SYDVKM. CDR3 coding DNA: TGTGCCAGTTTGACCAGGGGGTCCCACAATGAGCAGTTCTTC. Amino acids: CASLTRGSHNEQFF. Complete variable domain (other parts from reference TRBV28 and TRBJ2-1): DVKVTQSSRYLVKRTGEKVFLECVQDMDHENMFWYRQDPGLGLRLIYFSYDVKMKEKGDIPEGYSVSREKKERFSLILESASTNQTSMYLCASLTRGSHNEQFFGPGTRLTVL.

This chain links TRBV7-9 with TRBJ1-5; perhaps TRBD1 as D (5 bases). V lost 5 bases to trimming and J lost 8 bases, with 16 bases between them. The CDR3 is made up of 14 amino acids. Germline-derived CDR1 and CDR2 are SEHNR and FQNEAQ (reference sequence). The CDR3 bases are TGTGCCAGCAGCACCCCGGGAGCGGGGGAGCCCCAGCATTTT. As protein: CASSTPGAGEPQHF.

The table lists this clone with a few counts. The chain couples TRBV30 to TRBJ1-1; D is undetermined. This CDR3 comprises 12 residues. Germline-derived CDR1 and CDR2 are GTSNPN and SVGIG (reference sequence). V lost 1 base and J lost 1, with 4 bases in between. Written as DNA, the CDR3 is TGTGCCTGGAGTGCGGGGAACACTGAAGCTTTCTTT. It yields the protein CAWSAGNTEAFF.

This chain links TRBV7-3 with TRBJ1-1; D unclear. Trimming removed 6 bases at V and 5 bases at J, with 13 bases between. This CDR3 has 13 residues. Germline lookup yields CDR1 SGHTA and CDR2 FQGTGA. The CDR3 protein is CASSYTPGTEAFF. DNA for the CDR3: TGTGCCAGCAGTTATACTCCGGGGACTGAAGCTTTCTTT.

This chain joins TRBV19 and TRBJ2-1, with TRBD2 matching over 7 bases. Germline CDR1 and CDR2: LNHDA and SQIVND (reference sequence). The CDR3 sequence is 15 residues long. V was clipped by 6 bases and J by 10 bases; unmatched bases: 15. CDR3 residues: CASRGRAAYGDEQFF. CDR3 coding DNA: TGTGCCAGTAGAGGGAGGGCCGCGTACGGTGACGAGCAGTTCTTC.

V and J are TRBV6-1 and TRBJ1-4; D ambiguous. Germline-derived CDR1 and CDR2 are MNHNS and SASEGT. CDR3 length: 16 amino acids. V shed 0 bases and J shed 0 bases, with 8 bases lying between them. CDR3 region: CASSEAVTATNEKLFF. The DNA of the CDR3 is TGTGCCAGCAGTGAAGCGGTCACTGCAACTAATGAAAAACTGTTTTTT.

The chain recombines TRBV7-2 with TRBJ1-1; D uncertain. Trimming left V 5 bases short and J 1 base short, with 14 bases between. Germline values: CDR1 SGHTA, CDR2 FQGNSA. This CDR3 comprises 15 residues. This CDR3 is CASSPQFRSNTEAFF. The CDR3 DNA sequence: TGTGCCAGCAGCCCTCAGTTCAGGTCGAACACTGAAGCTTTCTTT.

The DNA of the CDR3 is TGTGCCAGTAGTCCCCGGGACAGCGTTACGGGGCCCCAGCATTTT. It is translated as CASSPRDSVTGPQHF. The genes are TRBV19 and TRBJ1-5, with 7 bases matching TRBD1. Germline V gives CDR1 LNHDA, CDR2 SQIVND (reference sequence). The CDR3 spans 15 residues. V lost 5 bases, J lost 9 bases, and 13 bases stayed unmatched.

The chain links TRBV5-1 to TRBJ2-1, with a tentative D call TRBD2 (5 bases). This CDR3 region has 15 residues. CDR1 is SGHRS, CDR2 YFSETQ, per germline. Trimming stripped 0 bases from V and 1 base from J, with 8 bases between. The CDR3 reads CASSLVGVSYNEQFF. The CDR3 nucleotides read TGCGCCAGCAGCTTGGTCGGGGTATCCTACAATGAGCAGTTCTTC.

CDR3 amino acids: CASSGQENTEAFF. In DNA, the CDR3 is TGCGCCAGCAGTGGGCAGGAGAACACTGAAGCTTTCTTT. V usage is TRBV10-2 and J usage is TRBJ1-1, with D unclear. The CDR3 spans 13 residues. CDR1 WSHSY and CDR2 SAAADI come from the germline V gene. V lost 4 bases to trimming and J lost 1 base, with 7 bases between them.

This clone was recorded a few times. The V call is TRBV11-2, the J call TRBJ2-1; 8 positions match TRBD2. Germline V gene data show CDR1 as SGHAT and CDR2 as FQNNGV. The CDR3 has 17 residues. V trimming: 3 bases; J trimming: 8 bases; junction bases outside the gene matches: 15. Here the CDR3 DNA reads TGTGCCAGCAGCTTCGACGACTTGGGACTAGTAGATTATGAGCAGTTCTTC. Protein product: CASSFDDLGLVDYEQFF.

This clone is a singleton in its sample. The chain is built from TRBV28 and TRBJ1-2; D is unresolved. The germline V gene encodes CDR1 MDHEN and CDR2 SYDVKM. V was clipped by 10 bases and J by 4 bases, with 13 bases between them. This CDR3 is built from 12 residues. CDR3 protein: CATTTPVYGYTF. CDR3 sequence (DNA): TGTGCCACCACCACCCCAGTCTATGGCTACACCTTC.

This rearrangement joins TRBV30 to TRBJ1-5; D call uncertain. V was shortened by 1 base and J by 6 bases, with 7 bases between the two germline ends. The germline CDR1 and CDR2 sequences are GTSNPN and SVGIG (reference sequence). The CDR3 covers 12 residues. CDR3 residues: CAWSASSQPQHF. The CDR3 nucleotides read TGTGCCTGGAGTGCCTCTAGTCAGCCCCAGCATTTT.

This rearrangement joins TRBV6-6 to TRBJ1-5; D perhaps matches TRBD1 (6 bases). The CDR3 length is 15 residues. With 2 bases removed from V and 6 bases from J, the gap between germline ends came to 14 bases. Germline-derived CDR1 and CDR2 are MNHNY and SVGAGI (reference sequence). CDR3 loop: CASSYLGGYGQPQHF. In DNA form, the CDR3 reads TGTGCCAGCAGTTACCTAGGGGGTTACGGTCAGCCCCAGCATTTT.

This sequence joins TRBV6-5 and TRBJ1-5; D remains ambiguous. Trimming removed 4 bases at V and 2 bases at J, with 15 bases between. The CDR3 contains 16 residues. The germline V gene encodes CDR1 MNHEY and CDR2 SVGAGI. The DNA of the CDR3 is TGTGCCAGCAGTTCCCGGACTCCTATCCGCAATCAGCCCCAGCATTTT. It encodes CASSSRTPIRNQPQHF.

This sequence joins TRBV6-5 and TRBJ1-6, with 7 bases fitting TRBD1. CDR1 is MNHEY, CDR2 SVGAGI, per germline. The CDR3 has 13 amino acids. Trimming cost V 5 bases and J 9 bases; bases outside gene matches: 4. The CDR3 nucleotides are TGTGCCAGCAGTACCGGACAGGTTTCACCCCTCCACTTT. This sequence encodes CASSTGQVSPLHF.

This clone was recorded once. The V gene is TRBV5-1, the J gene TRBJ1-4, with 7 nucleotides matching TRBD1. The germline CDR1 and CDR2 sequences are SGHRS and YFSETQ. With 4 bases clipped from V and 4 bases from J, the junction kept 10 bases outside the gene matches. The CDR3 loop spans 16 amino acids. CDR3 sequence reads: CASSPTGFGVNEKLFF. In DNA, the CDR3 is TGCGCCAGCAGCCCGACAGGGTTCGGGGTTAATGAAAAACTGTTTTTT. The variable domain in full, with the rest retrieved from reference TRBV5-1 and TRBJ1-4, is KAGVTQTPRYLIKTRGQQVTLSCSPISGHRSVSWYQQTPGQGLQFLFEYFSETQRNKGNFPGRFSGRQFSNSRSEMNVSTLELGDSALYLCASSPTGFGVNEKLFFGSGTQLSVL.

The chain is built from TRBV25-1 and TRBJ2-1, with D unresolved. Germline V lookup: CDR1 MGHDK, CDR2 SYGVNS. The CDR3 loop spans 15 amino acids. Trimming pared 1 base from V and 5 bases from J, leaving 12 bases between. DNA for the CDR3: TGTGCCAGCAGTGAATGGGCCCCCAAGAACAATGAGCAGTTCTTC. Translation: CASSEWAPKNNEQFF.

This chain links TRBV7-9 with TRBJ1-2; 7 nucleotides agree with TRBD1. From germline, CDR1 is SEHNR and CDR2 FQNEAQ (reference sequence). Trimming at V came to 8 bases and at J to 8 bases, leaving 11 bases not matched to a gene. The CDR3 totals 13 residues. CDR3 protein: CASVPVRDSGYTF. CDR3 sequence (DNA): TGTGCCAGCGTCCCCGTTCGGGACAGCGGCTACACCTTC.

The rearrangement joins TRBV7-9 to TRBJ2-3; 8 bases are a match to TRBD2. Germline assignment: CDR1 SEHNR and CDR2 FQNEAQ (reference sequence). The length of the CDR3 is 14 residues. V lost 11 bases to trimming and J lost 0 bases; unmatched junction nucleotides: 7. The CDR3 protein is CAVSSGTSTDTQYF. The CDR3 DNA follows: TGTGCCGTGAGTAGCGGGACAAGCACAGATACGCAGTATTTT.

This clone was observed once. This chain uses TRBV9 with TRBJ2-1, with 7 bases aligning to TRBD1. The CDR3 loop spans 15 amino acids. The germline gives CDR1 SGDLS, CDR2 YYNGEE. V shed 0 bases and J 4 bases; nucleotides not matched to a gene: 4. Written as DNA, the CDR3 is TGTGCCAGCAGCGTAGTGGGGACAGAGTACAATGAGCAGTTCTTC. Translated, it gives CASSVVGTEYNEQFF.

The V gene is TRBV29-1, the J gene TRBJ2-3, with 10 positions matching TRBD2. The CDR3 extends over 15 amino acids. From germline, CDR1 is SQVTM and CDR2 ANQGSEA. V shed 3 bases, J shed 4 bases, and the junction held 7 bases outside the gene matches. The CDR3 sequence is CSVDVPLAGADTQYF. The DNA of the CDR3 is TGCAGCGTTGATGTCCCTCTAGCGGGAGCAGATACGCAGTATTTT.

CDR3 sequence: CASSAKFGTSGYEQYF. DNA for the CDR3: TGTGCCAGCAGCGCGAAGTTTGGGACTAGCGGATACGAGCAGTACTTC. V gene TRBV6-6 combines with J gene TRBJ2-7, with 11 bases aligning to TRBD2. The V gene end was trimmed by 6 bases and the J gene end by 4 bases; junction bases not matched to a gene: 11. This CDR3 comprises 16 residues. The germline V gene has CDR1 MNHNY and CDR2 SVGAGI (reference sequence).

The chain has TRBV6-5 and TRBJ1-2; D might be TRBD1 (6 bases). The ends were cut back, 4 bases at V and 0 bases at J, with 15 bases in the middle. This CDR3 has 16 amino acids. CDR1 and CDR2 from the germline V gene are MNHEY and SVGAGI. The CDR3 loop is CASSSRTEPANYGYTF. CDR3 bases: TGTGCCAGCAGTTCCCGGACAGAGCCGGCTAACTATGGCTACACCTTC.

This clone has a handful of counts. The V and J genes are TRBV4-1 and TRBJ1-4, with D unclear. Trimming left V 4 bases short and J 2 bases short, with 5 bases between. There are 13 residues in the CDR3. Germline V gives CDR1 MGHRA, CDR2 YSYEKL. CDR3 DNA: TGCGCCAGCAGCCTAGCGACTAATGAAAAACTGTTTTTT. It is translated as CASSLATNEKLFF.

The V call is TRBV28, the J call TRBJ1-5; 7 bases are a match to TRBD1. Losses at the gene ends were 1 base for V and 6 bases for J; bases not matched to a gene: 6. The CDR3 is made up of 15 amino acids. Germline assignment: CDR1 MDHEN and CDR2 SYDVKM. CDR3: CASSLSDRVSQPQHF. The CDR3 DNA sequence: TGTGCCAGCAGTTTATCCGACAGGGTCAGTCAGCCCCAGCATTTT.

The V gene is TRBV6-6, the J gene TRBJ1-4; D gene uncertain. Per germline, CDR1 MNHNY and CDR2 SVGAGI (reference sequence). The CDR3 consists of 12 residues. Trimming pared 4 bases from V and 8 bases from J, leaving 8 bases between. CDR3 amino acids: CASSSGGEKLFF. The CDR3, as DNA: TGTGCCAGCAGTTCAGGAGGGGAAAAACTGTTTTTT.

In the case of this clone: The junction shows a germline mismatch at one end, possibly a read error. The chain links TRBV15 to TRBJ2-3; no firm D call. Per the germline V gene, CDR1 is LNHNV and CDR2 is YYDKDF (reference sequence). The CDR3 sequence is 12 residues long. CDR3 protein: CATSSLTDTQYF. CDR3 DNA: TGTGCCACCAGCAGCCTCACAGATACGCAATATTTT.

The chain recombines TRBV29-1 with TRBJ2-3; 11 bases match TRBD2. CDR1 and CDR2 from the germline V gene are SQVTM and ANQGSEA. Trimming removed 3 bases from V and 4 bases from J; junction bases left unmatched: 3. The CDR3 spans 14 residues. CDR3 in DNA: TGCAGCGTTGATAATAGCGGGAGGGCAGATACGCAGTATTTT. It encodes CSVDNSGRADTQYF.

This sequence joins TRBV7-2 and TRBJ1-3; the match to TRBD1 covers 9 bases. The J segment lost 8 bases and the V segment lost 4 bases, leaving 9 bases of the junction unmatched. Germline-derived CDR1 and CDR2 are SGHTA and FQGNSA. CDR3 length equals 15 residues. The CDR3 spells CASSSQTGGLDTIYF. In DNA, the CDR3 is TGTGCCAGCAGCTCCCAGACAGGGGGACTGGACACCATATATTTT. The full variable domain, completed using reference TRBV7-2 and TRBJ1-3, is GAGVSQSPSNKVTEKGKDVELRCDPISGHTALYWYRQSLGQGLEFLIYFQGNSAPDKSGLPSDRFSAERTGGSVSTLTIQRTQQEDSAVYLCASSSQTGGLDTIYFGEGSWLTVV.

The CDR3 here is CASRTFLAGKAFF. The CDR3 coding sequence is TGTGCCAGCAGGACCTTTCTGGCAGGGAAAGCTTTCTTT. The chain joins TRBV28 to TRBJ1-1; D might be TRBD1 (5 bases). Germline lookup yields CDR1 MDHEN and CDR2 SYDVKM. V was cut by 6 bases and J by 9 bases, with 17 bases left in between. The CDR3 runs to 13 residues.

This sequence joins TRBV30 and TRBJ2-7, with TRBD2 identical over 7 bases. Germline-derived CDR1 and CDR2 are GTSNPN and SVGIG (reference sequence). The CDR3 contains 15 residues. V dropped 3 bases and J dropped 6; count of bases not matched to a gene: 14. CDR3 loop: CAWRGVRGRLGEQYF. The CDR3 DNA reads TGTGCCTGGAGGGGGGTTCGCGGGAGACTCGGCGAGCAGTACTTC.